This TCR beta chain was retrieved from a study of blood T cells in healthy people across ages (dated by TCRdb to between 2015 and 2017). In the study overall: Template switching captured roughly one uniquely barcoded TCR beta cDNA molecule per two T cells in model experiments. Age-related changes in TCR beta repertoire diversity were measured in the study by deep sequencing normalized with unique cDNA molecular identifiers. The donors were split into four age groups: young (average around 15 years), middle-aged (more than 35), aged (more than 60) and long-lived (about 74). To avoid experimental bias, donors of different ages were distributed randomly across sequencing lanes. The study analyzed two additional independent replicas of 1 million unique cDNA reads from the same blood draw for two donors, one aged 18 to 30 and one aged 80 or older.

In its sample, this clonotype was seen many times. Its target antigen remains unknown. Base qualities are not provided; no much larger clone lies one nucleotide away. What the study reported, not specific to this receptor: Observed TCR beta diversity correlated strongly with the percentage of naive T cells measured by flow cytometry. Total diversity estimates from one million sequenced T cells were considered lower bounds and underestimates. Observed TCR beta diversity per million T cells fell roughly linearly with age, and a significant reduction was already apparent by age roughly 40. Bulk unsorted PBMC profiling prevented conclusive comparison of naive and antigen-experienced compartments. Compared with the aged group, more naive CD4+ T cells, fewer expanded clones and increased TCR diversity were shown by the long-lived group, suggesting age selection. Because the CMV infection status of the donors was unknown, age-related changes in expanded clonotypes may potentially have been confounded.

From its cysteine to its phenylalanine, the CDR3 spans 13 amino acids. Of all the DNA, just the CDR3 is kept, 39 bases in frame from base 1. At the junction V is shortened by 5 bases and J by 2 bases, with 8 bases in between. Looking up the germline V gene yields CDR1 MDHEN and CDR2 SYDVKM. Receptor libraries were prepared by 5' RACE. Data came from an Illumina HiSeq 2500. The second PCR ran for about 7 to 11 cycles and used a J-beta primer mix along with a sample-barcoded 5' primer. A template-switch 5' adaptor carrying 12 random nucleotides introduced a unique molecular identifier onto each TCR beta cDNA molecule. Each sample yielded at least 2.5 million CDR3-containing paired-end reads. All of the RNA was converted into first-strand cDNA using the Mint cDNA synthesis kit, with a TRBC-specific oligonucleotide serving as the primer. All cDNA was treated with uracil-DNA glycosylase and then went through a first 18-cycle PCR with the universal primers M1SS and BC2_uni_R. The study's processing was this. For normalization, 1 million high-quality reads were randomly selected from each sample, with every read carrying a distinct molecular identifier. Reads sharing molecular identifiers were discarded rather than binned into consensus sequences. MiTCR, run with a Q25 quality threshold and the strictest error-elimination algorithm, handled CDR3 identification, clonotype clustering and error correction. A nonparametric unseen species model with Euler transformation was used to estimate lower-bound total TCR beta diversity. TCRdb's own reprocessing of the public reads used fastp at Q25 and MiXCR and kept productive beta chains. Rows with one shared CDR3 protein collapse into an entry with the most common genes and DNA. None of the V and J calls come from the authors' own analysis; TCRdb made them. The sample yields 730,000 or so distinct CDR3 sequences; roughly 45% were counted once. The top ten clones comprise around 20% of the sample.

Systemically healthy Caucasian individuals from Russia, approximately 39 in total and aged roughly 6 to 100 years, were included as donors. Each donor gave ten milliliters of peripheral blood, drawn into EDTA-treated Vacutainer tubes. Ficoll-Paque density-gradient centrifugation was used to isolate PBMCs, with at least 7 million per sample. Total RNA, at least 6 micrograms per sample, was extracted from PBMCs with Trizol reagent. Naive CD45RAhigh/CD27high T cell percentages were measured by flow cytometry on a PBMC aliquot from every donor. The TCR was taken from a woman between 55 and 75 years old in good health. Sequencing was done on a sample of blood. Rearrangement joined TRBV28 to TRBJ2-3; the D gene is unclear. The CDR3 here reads CASSRGNTDTQYF. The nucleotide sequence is TGTGCCAGCAGTCGAGGAAACACAGATACGCAGTATTTT.